The rows below give T cell receptor beta chains drawn from one sample of a study of T cell responses to AZD1222 COVID-19 vaccine. Produced via immunoSEQ multiplex PCR; TCRdb's table is partial and in-frame only. The repertoire holds tens of thousands of clones, with 88% as singletons. The specimen comprised peripheral blood, sampled 28 days after the second AZD1222 dose. Source of these receptors: an adult who received the AZD1222 COVID-19 vaccine. Each CDR3 is given with its conserved first and last residue. The D gene is left open where the match is weak. Not every row has a clone size; where given, it reads once, few, many or a size class.

v_call	d_call	clone_size	j_call	cdr3_nt	cdr3_aa
TRBV18	.	.	TRBJ2-4	TGTGCCAGCTCACCGTCAGCCAAAAACATTCAGTACTTC	CASSPSAKNIQYF
TRBV5-1	TRBD1	.	TRBJ2-7	TGCGCCAGCAGCTTGTTGGAGACAGGGGGCAGCTACGAGCAGTACTTC	CASSLLETGGSYEQYF
TRBV5-4	.	.	TRBJ1-2	TGTGCCAGCACCACAGGTTTGGGCAACTATGGCTACACCTTC	CASTTGLGNYGYTF
TRBV19	.	.	TRBJ1-3	TGTGCCAGTACCCACGACCGACGGGTGGGCAGAAACACCATATATTTT	CASTHDRRVGRNTIYF
TRBV6-4	.	.	TRBJ1-2	TGTGCCAGCAGTGACCCCGAGGCTGGTGGCTACACCTTC	CASSDPEAGGYTF
TRBV5-1	.	.	TRBJ2-5	TGCGCCAGCAGCTTGGTTGCGGGTTTAGAGACCCAGTACTTC	CASSLVAGLETQYF
TRBV19	TRBD2	.	TRBJ2-3	TGTGCCAGTAGTAGGGGACTAGCGGGAGGCACAGATACGCAGTATTTT	CASSRGLAGGTDTQYF
TRBV5-4	TRBD1	.	TRBJ2-7	TGTGCCAGCAGCATGACAGGGGGCGGTCACGAGCAGTACTTC	CASSMTGGGHEQYF
TRBV28	.	few	TRBJ1-4	TGTGCCAGCAGTTTATCGTCGGGTCCTAATGAAAAACTGTTTTTT	CASSLSSGPNEKLFF
TRBV7-9	TRBD1	.	TRBJ1-6	TGTGCCAGCAGCTTAAATGAGGGGGCGGAATCACCCCTCCACTTT	CASSLNEGAESPLHF
TRBV6-2/TRBV6-3	.	.	TRBJ2-1	TGTGCCAGCAGTTACTCGGGGACACACAATGAGCAGTTCTTC	CASSYSGTHNEQFF
TRBV7-9	TRBD1	.	TRBJ1-2	TGTGCCAGCAGCAAACAGGGGGCGAACTATGGCTACACCTTC	CASSKQGANYGYTF
TRBV21-1	.	.	TRBJ1-5	TGTGCCAGCAGCAAAGAGGACCCCACGGGAAATCAGCCCCAGCATTTT	CASSKEDPTGNQPQHF
TRBV6-5	.	.	TRBJ2-1	TGTGCCAGCCTTGGTCGGCAGGGGTCCTACAATGAGCAGTTCTTC	CASLGRQGSYNEQFF
TRBV21-1	.	.	TRBJ1-5	TGTGCCAGCAGCAAAGCGCTGGTAAGGGGGCGCAGCAATCAGCCCCAGCATTTT	CASSKALVRGRSNQPQHF
TRBV18	TRBD2	.	TRBJ2-1	TGTGCCAGCTCCCCAGCGGGGGAGGGATCGGATGAGCAGTTCTTC	CASSPAGEGSDEQFF
TRBV4-2	TRBD1	.	TRBJ1-4	TGTGCCAGCAGCCATCCTCTGGGACAGGGGTTTAATGAAAAACTGTTTTTT	CASSHPLGQGFNEKLFF
TRBV6-2/TRBV6-3	TRBD1	.	TRBJ2-3	TGTGCCAGCAGTTACGAGGGGGCGAGGGCAGATACGCAGTATTTT	CASSYEGARADTQYF
TRBV6-5	.	.	TRBJ2-5	TGTGCCAGCAGTTACGGCACAGGGACACAAGAGACCCAGTACTTC	CASSYGTGTQETQYF
TRBV6-5	.	.	TRBJ1-1	TGTGCCAGCGGCCGGGGCTATGAAGCTTTCTTT	CASGRGYEAFF
TRBV18	TRBD2	.	TRBJ2-3	TGTGCCAGCTCACCGCCGACTAGCGGGGGATCGGATACGCAGTATTTT	CASSPPTSGGSDTQYF
TRBV28	.	.	TRBJ2-7	TGTGCCAGCAGGGTAGGACAGCCCTACGAGCAGTACTTC	CASRVGQPYEQYF
TRBV4-2	.	.	TRBJ2-7	TGTGCCAGCAGCCCCGGGCCGCTCCCCTCCTACGAGCAGTACTTC	CASSPGPLPSYEQYF
TRBV9	TRBD2	.	TRBJ2-3	TGTGCCAGCAGCGTTCCTAGCGGCGGGGGAGAGCAGGATACGCAGTATTTT	CASSVPSGGGEQDTQYF
TRBV9	TRBD1	.	TRBJ2-7	TGTGCCAGCAGCGTAAACGCCCGGACAGGGGATCTCTACGAGCAGTACTTC	CASSVNARTGDLYEQYF